This TCR beta chain was sequenced during a study of CD8 T cells in ankylosing spondylitis. Points on this clonotype: What it recognizes is unknown.

Trimming removed 0 bases from V and 3 bases from J, with 9 bases in between. There are 14 residues in the CDR3. Germline CDR1 and CDR2: SGHAT and FQDESV (reference sequence). Construction of TCR beta libraries was performed using quantitative 5'-RACE with molecular barcodes. TCRdb used MiXCR to reprocess the 5' RACE reads, holding one entry per CDR3 protein. Of a few hundred thousand distinct CDR3 sequences listed, roughly 8% were seen once; the top ten hold approximately 14%. The study's findings and limits: Clones linked with disease were CD8+ and fairly uncommon in the peripheral blood. A TCR beta motif of eight or nine highly homologous variants seemed to mark ankylosing spondylitis blood. Some motif variants were previously reported in reactive arthritis synovial fluid and blood.

The genes are TRBV11-1 and TRBJ2-7; D gene unclear. This TCR derives from a male donor with ankylosing spondylitis. The sequenced material came from blood, either unsorted or a sorted T cell fraction (not recorded which). CDR3 coding DNA: TGTGCCAGCAGCTTAGCGGGAAACCGCTACGAGCAGTACTTC. It codes for CASSLAGNRYEQYF. The variable domain in full, completed from reference TRBV11-1 and TRBJ2-7, reads EAEVAQSPRYKITEKSQAVAFWCDPISGHATLYWYRQILGQGPELLVQFQDESVVDDSQLPKDRFSAERLKGVDSTLKIQPAELGDSAMYLCASSLAGNRYEQYFGPGTRLTVT.